The clone carrying this T cell receptor beta chain was seen a few times. The time point denotes: patch test 1, 2 weeks after DPC sensitization. As to treatment: therapeutic diphenylcyclopropenone sensitization with weekly scalp DPC. The sample originates from a study of human T cells and chemical hapten exposure. V shed 6 bases and J shed 0 bases, with 18 bases lying between them. This CDR3 is built from 17 residues. The library put unique molecular identifiers onto individual cDNA molecules. TCRdb itself ran the RACE reads through MiXCR, one entry per CDR3 protein. This table holds around 300,000 distinct CDR3 sequences, about 7% found once.

The TCR was taken from a woman aged 18 to 35 with alopecia areata. Some clones in this sample may be carry-over from other donors' samples. Sequencing was performed on whole blood, taken in connection with sensitization to the hapten diphenylcyclopropenone (DPC). This sequence joins TRBV12-3 or TRBV12-4 and TRBJ2-1, with a tentative D call TRBD1 (7 bases). This CDR3 is CASSPAGGQSSYNEQFF. CDR3 bases: TGTGCCAGCAGCCCAGCCGGGGGACAGAGCTCCTACAATGAGCAGTTCTTC.